Listed here is a single T cell receptor (beta chain). These data belong to a study of blood T cell repertoires in COVID-19. Profiling relied on immunoSEQ multiplex PCR, and the TCRdb table lists in-frame clones only, not all of them. The table shows around 72,000 clones, with roughly 87% occurring only once. The sequence came from a woman between 45 and 65 years old with acute or convalescent COVID-19. Sequencing was performed on peripheral blood.

CDR3 sequence: CASSYLPRAENSPLHF. In DNA, the CDR3 is TGTGCCAGCAGTTACCTCCCCAGGGCCGAAAATTCACCCCTCCACTTT. The chain carries TRBV6-6 and TRBJ1-6; perhaps TRBD1 as D (5 bases). This CDR3 has 16 residues. V dropped 2 bases and J dropped 7 bases, with 15 bases sitting between them. In germline, CDR1 is MNHNY, CDR2 SVGAGI (reference sequence).